The 16 T cell receptor beta chains in this list originate from one sample, sequenced in a study of identical twins. MiXCR, applied by TCRdb to the 5' RACE reads, yields one record per CDR3 protein. The data show 400,000 to 500,000 distinct CDR3 sequences, under 20% seen once. Sequenced material: naive T cells sorted from blood. The receptors shown here come from a man in his forties or fifties in good health.

This clonotype was counted ten times or more. J is TRBJ2-5 and V is TRBV6-2 or TRBV6-3; 9 nucleotides line up with TRBD2. Trimming cost V 6 bases and J 2 bases; bases outside gene matches: 16. From germline, CDR1 is MNHEY and CDR2 SVGEGT. The CDR3 covers 18 residues. The chain's CDR3 is CASRYPATLAGRQETQYF. CDR3 sequence (DNA): TGTGCCAGCAGATACCCCGCAACACTAGCGGGCAGACAAGAGACCCAGTACTTC.

This clonotype came up a few times. The J gene is TRBJ2-5, the V gene TRBV12-3 or TRBV12-4; the D is unclear. The CDR3 is 12 residues long. V was shortened by 4 bases and J by 5 bases, with 8 bases between the two germline ends. CDR3 protein: CASSSLVETQYF. The CDR3 bases are TGTGCCAGCAGTTCCCTCGTGGAGACCCAGTACTTC.

J is TRBJ2-7 and V is TRBV2; TRBD1 matches at 7 bases. Germline-derived CDR1 and CDR2 are SNHLY and FYNNEI. V was pared by 9 bases and J by 5 bases, with 7 bases of the junction left unmatched. This CDR3 is built from 12 residues. CDR3 DNA: TGTGCCAGTAGACAGGGACAGAACGAGCAGTACTTC. Protein product: CASRQGQNEQYF.

J is TRBJ2-1 and V is TRBV11-1, with TRBD2 as a possible D gene (6 bases). CDR1 is SGHAT and CDR2 is FQDESV in the germline V gene (reference sequence). CDR3 length equals 14 residues. V was trimmed by 5 bases and J by 5 bases, leaving 13 bases between them. CDR3 loop: CASSPPGLDNEQFF. DNA of the CDR3: TGTGCCAGCAGCCCTCCGGGACTCGACAATGAGCAGTTCTTC.

Ten or more counts support this clonotype. This rearrangement joins TRBV29-1 to TRBJ2-7; 7 bases are a match to TRBD1. Germline lookup yields CDR1 SQVTM and CDR2 ANQGSEA. This CDR3 has 13 amino acids. V lost 0 bases and J lost 4; bases outside the gene matches: 3. The CDR3 sequence is CSVEEQTGYEQYF. The CDR3 DNA follows: TGCAGCGTTGAAGAGCAGACAGGGTACGAGCAGTACTTC.

At least ten counts were recorded for this clonotype. The chain uses TRBV5-1 and TRBJ1-1; possible D gene TRBD1, 5 bases. The V and J ends lost 0 bases and 4 bases respectively, with 13 bases between them. From germline, CDR1 is SGHRS and CDR2 YFSETQ. The CDR3 length is 15 residues. The CDR3 nucleotides read TGCGCCAGCAGCTTGGCGGCAGGGAGGGCCACTGAAGCTTTCTTT. Amino acids: CASSLAAGRATEAFF.

This clonotype was counted many times. CDR3 DNA: TGCGCCAGCAGCTTGTCCGGGGGAAGCTCCTACAATGAGCAGTTCTTC. Translated: CASSLSGGSSYNEQFF. The chain combines TRBV5-1 with TRBJ2-1; perhaps TRBD2 as D (6 bases). The CDR3 contains 16 residues. Germline values: CDR1 SGHRS, CDR2 YFSETQ. V was clipped by 1 base and J by 0 bases, with 11 bases between them.

J is TRBJ2-1 and V is TRBV6-2 or TRBV6-3; D call uncertain. The germline V gene encodes CDR1 MNHEY and CDR2 SVGEGT. The V and J ends lost 0 bases and 4 bases respectively, with 10 bases between them. The length of the CDR3 is 15 residues. The CDR3 spells CASSYSGMRYNEQFF. CDR3 in DNA: TGTGCCAGCAGTTACTCGGGAATGAGGTACAATGAGCAGTTCTTC.

The chain recombines TRBV5-1 with TRBJ2-2; D uncertain. Germline V gene lookup returns CDR1 SGHRS and CDR2 YFSETQ. V was clipped by 6 bases and J by 2 bases, with 14 bases between them. This CDR3 has 15 residues. CDR3 residues: CASTNRAANTGELFF. DNA of the CDR3: TGCGCCAGCACCAATAGGGCGGCTAACACCGGGGAGCTGTTTTTT.

This clonotype was counted only a few times. The V gene is TRBV28, the J gene TRBJ1-2; no reliable D call. CDR1 and CDR2 (germline): MDHEN, SYDVKM. With 4 bases removed from V and 14 bases from J, the gap between germline ends came to 20 bases. The CDR3 has 13 amino acids. DNA for the CDR3: TGTGCCAGCAGTTCCTCGACTGAAGCTATCTGGACCTTC. Its translation is CASSSSTEAIWTF.

There are many counts of this clonotype. The chain uses TRBV10-3 and TRBJ2-1, with TRBD2 identical over 8 bases. This CDR3 has 20 residues. The V gene's germline CDR1 is ENHRY and CDR2 SYGVKD. V was pared by 6 bases and J by 7 bases, with 26 bases of the junction left unmatched. CDR3 nucleotide sequence: TGTGCCATCAGCGGACATGGGCGCCAAAGCGGGAGTAAAAACCGAAATGAGCAGTTCTTC. It is translated as CAISGHGRQSGSKNRNEQFF.

The sample holds a few counts of this clonotype. The chain combines TRBV20-1 with TRBJ2-7; D call uncertain. V lost 5 bases and J lost 3, with 11 bases in between. CDR3 length equals 12 residues. Germline V gene data show CDR1 as DFQATT and CDR2 as SNEGSKA (reference sequence). The CDR3 sequence: CSAAPRHYEQYF. CDR3 bases: TGCAGTGCTGCTCCGAGGCACTACGAGCAGTACTTC.

This clonotype was picked up a small number of times. This chain uses TRBV4-2 with TRBJ1-3, with D unclear. CDR1 and CDR2 (germline): LGHNA, YNFKEQ. Trimming cost V 0 bases and J 4 bases, with 4 bases left between them. The CDR3 is made up of 13 amino acids. The CDR3 DNA reads TGTGCCAGCAGCCAAGAAGAAGGAAACACCATATATTTT. Translated, it gives CASSQEEGNTIYF.

This rearrangement joins TRBV19 to TRBJ2-7; D gene unclear. In germline, CDR1 is LNHDA, CDR2 SQIVND (reference sequence). The V end lost 5 bases, the J end lost 2 bases, and 13 bases lay between the germline ends. The CDR3 runs 14 residues. CDR3: CASSEELGTYEQYF. As DNA, the CDR3 is TGTGCCAGTAGTGAGGAACTGGGGACCTACGAGCAGTACTTC. The variable domain in full, completed from reference TRBV19 and TRBJ2-7, reads DGGITQSPKYLFRKEGQNVTLSCEQNLNHDAMYWYRQDPGQGLRLIYYSQIVNDFQKGDIAEGYSVSREKKESFPLTVTSAQKNPTAFYLCASSEELGTYEQYFGPGTRLTVT.

This clonotype was counted ten times or more. The rearrangement joins TRBV7-2 to TRBJ2-7; no firm D call. The CDR3 consists of 11 residues. Germline assignment: CDR1 SGHTA and CDR2 FQGNSA. The ends were cut back, 6 bases at V and 2 bases at J, with 5 bases in the middle. The CDR3 nucleotides are TGTGCCAGCAGTACCGCCTACGAGCAGTACTTC. Protein: CASSTAYEQYF.

This clonotype has ten or more counts. J is TRBJ1-6 and V is TRBV4-1; the D gene is possibly TRBD1 (5 bases). Germline V lookup: CDR1 MGHRA, CDR2 YSYEKL. Trimming stripped 2 bases from V and 6 bases from J, with 14 bases between. This CDR3 comprises 16 residues. The CDR3 region is CASSQRTGRSNSPLHF. DNA for the CDR3: TGCGCCAGCAGCCAAAGAACAGGAAGGTCTAATTCACCCCTCCACTTT.